A selection of T cell receptor beta chains follows, all from one sample in a study of graft-versus-host responses after intestinal transplantation. Profiling relied on immunoSEQ multiplex PCR, and the TCRdb table lists in-frame clones only, not all of them. The sample records approximately 54,000 clones, more than 80% being singletons. The input for sequencing was PBMCs, taken approximately 97 weeks after intestinal transplant. The origin of the receptors is a human patient who received an intestinal transplant, so some T cells may come from the graft donor. CDR3s include the opening cysteine and the closing phenylalanine or tryptophan. The D gene is left open where the match is weak. Rows give clone size only sometimes, using once, few, many, or a class for an expanded clone.

CDR3nt	CDR3aa	abundance	v_gene	j_gene	d_gene
TGTGCCAGCAGCTTGCCACAGGCGGAGACCCAGTACTTC	CASSLPQAETQYF	NA	TRBV5-5	TRBJ2-5	NA
TGTGCCAGCAGCTTTGATGTTAGCGGGGGGCAGTATTTT	CASSFDVSGGQYF	NA	TRBV7-3	TRBJ2-3	TRBD2
TGTGCCAGCGAGGGAAACACCGGGGAGCTGTTTTTT	CASEGNTGELFF	NA	TRBV6-5	TRBJ2-2	NA
TGTGCCAGCAGTTACTCTGCTAGCGAGGGCTACAATGAGCAGTTCTTC	CASSYSASEGYNEQFF	NA	TRBV6-6	TRBJ2-1	NA
TGCGCCAGCAGCCAAGATTGGCAGCTTAACTATGGCTACACCTTC	CASSQDWQLNYGYTF	few	TRBV4-1	TRBJ1-2	NA
TGCGCCAGCAGCCAAGTGAAAGCGACTGACACGCAGTATTTT	CASSQVKATDTQYF	NA	TRBV4-1	TRBJ2-3	NA
TGTGCCAGCCCCGGTGCAGGGGAAGCAGATACGCAGTATTTT	CASPGAGEADTQYF	once	TRBV2	TRBJ2-3	NA
TGTGCCAGCAGCTTTAGCCCCGGGGAGCTGTTTTTT	CASSFSPGELFF	NA	TRBV5-4	TRBJ2-2	NA
TGTGCCAGCAGCTTACTAGACATCGGTGAGCAGTTCTTC	CASSLLDIGEQFF	NA	TRBV11-2	TRBJ2-1	NA
TGTGCCAGCAGCCTCTCTCAGCGGGGTGGCTACACCTTC	CASSLSQRGGYTF	NA	TRBV9	TRBJ1-2	NA
TGTGCCAGCGCTCGGACAGGGGGGAGCTATGGCTACACCTTC	CASARTGGSYGYTF	NA	TRBV25-1	TRBJ1-2	TRBD1
TGCGCCAGTAATTGGGGACAGAGCCAAGAGACCCAGTACTTC	CASNWGQSQETQYF	NA	TRBV5-1	TRBJ2-5	TRBD1
TGTGCCAGCAGCTTTGAAGTCAGCTATGGCTACACCTTC	CASSFEVSYGYTF	NA	TRBV7-6	TRBJ1-2	NA
TGTGCCAGCGCAACCGGGACAGGGGATAATTCACCCCTCCACTTT	CASATGTGDNSPLHF	NA	TRBV18	TRBJ1-6	TRBD1
TGTGCCAGCAGTTACTCCGGACAGGGGGTATATGGCTACACCTTC	CASSYSGQGVYGYTF	NA	TRBV6-5	TRBJ1-2	TRBD1
TGTGCCAGCAGCCCAGGCCCGACAGGGACAGGTGGCTACACCTTC	CASSPGPTGTGGYTF	NA	TRBV7-9	TRBJ1-2	TRBD1
TGTGCCAGCAGTTTGTTGGGCAGGGCCCACGAGCAGTACTTC	CASSLLGRAHEQYF	NA	TRBV27	TRBJ2-7	NA
TGTGCCAGCAGTCTAGCGGCCAAGGAGACCCAGTACTTC	CASSLAAKETQYF	NA	TRBV2	TRBJ2-5	TRBD2
TGTGCCAGCAGTGAACAGGGGACTGGACAGCCCCAGCATTTT	CASSEQGTGQPQHF	few	TRBV2	TRBJ1-5	NA
TGTGCCAGCAGTTCCTCCCTAGGGGCCGGAAACACCATATATTTT	CASSSSLGAGNTIYF	NA	TRBV11-2	TRBJ1-3	NA
TGTGCCAGCAGCCTTACCGGGACAGGGGGGCGAGCTTTCTTT	CASSLTGTGGRAFF	NA	TRBV11-3	TRBJ1-1	TRBD1
TGCAGCGGGAACTCTGGAAACACCATATATTTT	CSGNSGNTIYF	NA	TRBV29-1	TRBJ1-3	NA
TGTGCCAGCGATACACAGGCTAACTATGGCTACACCTTC	CASDTQANYGYTF	NA	TRBV7-9	TRBJ1-2	NA
TGTGCCTGGAGTGATGGCAGGAGATTCTACGAGCAGTACTTC	CAWSDGRRFYEQYF	NA	TRBV30	TRBJ2-7	NA
TGCGCCAGCAGCCAAGATTTGGAAACCAGGGTGAGGGCTTTCTTT	CASSQDLETRVRAFF	NA	TRBV4-1	TRBJ1-1	NA